A selection of T cell receptor beta chains follows, all from one sample in a study of human T cells and chemical hapten exposure. TCRdb reanalysed the RACE reads using MiXCR and keeps one entry per CDR3 protein. The table lists under 200,000 distinct CDR3 sequences, more than 14% of them singletons, with 1.7% in the top ten. The sample consisted of whole blood, taken in connection with sensitization to the hapten diphenylcyclopropenone (DPC). These receptors were collected from a woman younger than 45 with alopecia areata. Some clones in this sample may be carry-over from other donors' samples. CDR3s leave out the opening cysteine and the closing phenylalanine or tryptophan. Size values are once, few and many counts, or a class for expanded clones, and some rows have none.

>NA|TRBJ2-1|TRBV20-1
SARLASSYNEQF
>many|TRBJ2-1|TRBV18
ASSPPLVDEQF
>many|TRBJ1-2|TRBV15
ATSRGRTGPYGYT
>few|TRBJ2-7|TRBV7-9
ASSLAGGSSYEQY
>NA|TRBJ2-7|TRBV7-2
ASRRGGGYEQY
>NA|TRBJ2-2|TRBV30
AWRPWGTGELF
>few|TRBJ2-2|TRBV29-1
SVLTGTANTGELF
>few|TRBJ2-7|TRBV9
ASSPKGSGINSEQY
>many|TRBJ1-1|TRBV6-6
ASSRQGEGAF
>NA|TRBJ1-1|TRBV5-1
ASSLGRGLTEAF
>NA|TRBJ2-1|TRBV5-1
ASSLEGVFYNEQF
>many|TRBJ2-2|TRBV4-2
ASSHPPGQGNFNLNTGELF
>many|TRBJ2-3|TRBV18
ASSPPASGAPTDTQY
>many|TRBJ2-1|TRBV6-5
ASSSGLAGASYNEQF
>few|TRBJ1-5|TRBV6-2/TRBV6-3
ASSSYSNQPQH
>many|TRBJ1-5|TRBV7-8
ASSLAGGGTPSYSNQPQH
>many|TRBJ1-3|TRBV5-1
ASSPAGASGNTIY
>few|TRBJ2-5|TRBV14
ASSPEGPPFGTQY
>few|TRBJ2-5|TRBV5-1
ASSFGRREEETQY
>NA|TRBJ2-2|TRBV5-1
ANSLGLGSTGELF
>many|TRBJ1-3|TRBV20-1
SATGQPSSGNTIY
>NA|TRBJ1-3|TRBV30
AWDSRSGNTIY
>NA|TRBJ2-7|TRBV25-1
ASSDPGVRVYEQY
>few|TRBJ1-1|TRBV2
ASSVEERTEAF
>few|TRBJ2-5|TRBV20-1
SASAGGKWGETQY
>NA|TRBJ2-1|TRBV5-5
ASSPLADNNEQF
>NA|TRBJ2-7|TRBV7-8
ASSLSGQGLEQY
>many|TRBJ1-1|TRBV12-3/TRBV12-4
ASSPYPTGGEGTEAF
>many|TRBJ1-1|TRBV18
ASKGQGKNTEAF
>few|TRBJ2-3|TRBV6-1
ASSRSFSTDTQY
>many|TRBJ2-1|TRBV20-1
SARDLQGSNEQF
>few|TRBJ1-1|TRBV6-1
ASNHQGRNTEAF
>NA|TRBJ2-5|TRBV18
ASSPPEGVETQY
>few|TRBJ1-1|TRBV4-2
ASRRDSSDTEAF
>many|TRBJ2-1|TRBV7-9
ASSLAAAAGGVYNEQF
>NA|TRBJ2-5|TRBV29-1
SVSVTGSQETQY
>NA|TRBJ2-7|TRBV6-5
ASSERGYEQY
>NA|TRBJ2-5|TRBV19
ASSARPGRETQY
>NA|TRBJ2-1|TRBV5-1
ASSKGLAGGSDRNEQF
>once|TRBJ2-7|TRBV12-3/TRBV12-4
ASSFGDSYEQY
>few|TRBJ1-5|TRBV27
ASSWNINQPQH
>few|TRBJ1-1|TRBV9
ASSVGAWDRETEAF
>few|TRBJ2-1|TRBV4-3
ASSQDRLAVYNEQF
>NA|TRBJ2-3|TRBV29-1
STGTSSDTQY
>NA|TRBJ2-1|TRBV29-1
SSGTVLYNEQF
>NA|TRBJ1-2|TRBV28
ASSLTGQHIYGYT
>few|TRBJ2-7|TRBV5-1
ASSLGVAGTEQY
>NA|TRBJ2-3|TRBV14
ASSQDLRGGDTQY